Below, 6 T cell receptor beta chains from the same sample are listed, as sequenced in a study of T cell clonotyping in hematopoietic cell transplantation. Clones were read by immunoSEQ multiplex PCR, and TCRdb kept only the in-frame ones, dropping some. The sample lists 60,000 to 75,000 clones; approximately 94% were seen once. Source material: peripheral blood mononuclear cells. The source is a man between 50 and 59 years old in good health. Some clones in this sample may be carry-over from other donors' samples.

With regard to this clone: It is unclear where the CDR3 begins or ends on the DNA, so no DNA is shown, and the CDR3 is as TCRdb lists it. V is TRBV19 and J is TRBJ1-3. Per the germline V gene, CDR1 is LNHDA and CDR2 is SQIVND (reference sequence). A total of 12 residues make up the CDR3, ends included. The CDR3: CASTSDSDTIYF.

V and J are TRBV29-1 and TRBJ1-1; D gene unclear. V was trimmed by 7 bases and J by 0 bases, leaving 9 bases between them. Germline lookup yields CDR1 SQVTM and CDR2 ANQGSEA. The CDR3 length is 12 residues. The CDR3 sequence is CSGLGMNTEAFF. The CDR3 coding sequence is TGCAGCGGGCTGGGGATGAACACTGAAGCTTTCTTT.

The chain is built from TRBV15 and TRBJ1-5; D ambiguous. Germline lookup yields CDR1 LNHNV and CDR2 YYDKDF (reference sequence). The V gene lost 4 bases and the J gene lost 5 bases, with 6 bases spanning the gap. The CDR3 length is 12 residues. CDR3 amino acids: CATSKVDQPQHF. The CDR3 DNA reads TGTGCCACCAGCAAGGTGGATCAGCCCCAGCATTTT.

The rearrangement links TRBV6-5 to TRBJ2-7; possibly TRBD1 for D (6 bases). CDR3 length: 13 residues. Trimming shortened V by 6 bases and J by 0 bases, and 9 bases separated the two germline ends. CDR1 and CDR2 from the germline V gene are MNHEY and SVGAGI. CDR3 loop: CASRRTASYEQYF. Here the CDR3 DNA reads TGTGCCAGCAGGCGGACAGCCTCCTACGAGCAGTACTTC.

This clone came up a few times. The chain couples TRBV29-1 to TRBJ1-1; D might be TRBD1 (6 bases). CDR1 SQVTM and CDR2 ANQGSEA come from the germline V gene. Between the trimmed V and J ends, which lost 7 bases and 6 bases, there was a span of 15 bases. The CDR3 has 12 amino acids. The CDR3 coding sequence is TGCAGCGCTCAGGACAGCCTGGCTGAAGCTTTCTTT. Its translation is CSAQDSLAEAFF.

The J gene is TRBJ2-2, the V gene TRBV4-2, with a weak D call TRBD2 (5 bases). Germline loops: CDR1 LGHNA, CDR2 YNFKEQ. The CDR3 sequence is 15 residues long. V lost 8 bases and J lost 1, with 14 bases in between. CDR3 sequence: CASGPPSGNTGELFF. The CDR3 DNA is TGTGCCAGCGGGCCCCCAAGCGGGAACACCGGGGAGCTGTTTTTT.